These 5 T cell receptor beta chains were all obtained from the same sample, sequenced in a study of CXCR3-negative and CXCR3-positive naive CD8 T cells. Via 5' RACE with UMI labels, TRB cDNA libraries were prepared. With the 5' RACE reads reprocessed, TCRdb shows one record per CDR3 protein and no DNA. Across about 90,000 distinct CDR3 sequences, the top ten clones capture roughly 1.1% of the sample. Sequenced: naive CXCR3- CD8+ T cells from blood. Specified subset: CD45RO-CCR7+CD27+CD95- naive CD8+ T cells lacking CXCR3 (TNR3-). These receptors all come from a human donor in good health. Some clones in this sample may be carry-over from other donors' samples.

This chain links TRBV3-1 with TRBJ1-2; TCRdb returns TRBD1, unconfirmable since there is no DNA. Germline values: CDR1 LGHDT, CDR2 YNNKEL (reference sequence). The CDR3 is 15 residues long. CDR3 protein: CASSQADGEREGYTF.

J is TRBJ2-3 and V is TRBV6-5; the TCRdb D gene call, TRBD1, has no DNA to confirm it. The CDR3 length is 16 residues. Germline assignment: CDR1 MNHEY and CDR2 SVGAGI. Here the CDR3 reads CASSSLSRGSGDTQYF.

V gene TRBV7-9 combines with J gene TRBJ2-7; TCRdb's D gene call, TRBD1, goes unchecked for lack of DNA. Germline CDR1 is SEHNR and CDR2 is FQNEAQ (reference sequence). The CDR3 spans 15 residues. The CDR3 region is CASSSQDRTPYEQYF.

This chain connects TRBV5-1 to TRBJ2-1; as DNA is missing, the TRBD2 call by TCRdb cannot be tested. The CDR3 loop spans 16 amino acids. CDR1 is SGHRS, CDR2 YFSETQ, per germline. The CDR3: CASSLGGAPTYNEQFF.

The chain uses TRBV7-6 and TRBJ1-3; checking the TCRdb D call of TRBD1 is not possible without DNA. Germline lookup yields CDR1 SGHVS and CDR2 FNYEAQ. CDR3 length: 20 amino acids. CDR3 loop: CASSPGGRGLLYSSGNTIYF.